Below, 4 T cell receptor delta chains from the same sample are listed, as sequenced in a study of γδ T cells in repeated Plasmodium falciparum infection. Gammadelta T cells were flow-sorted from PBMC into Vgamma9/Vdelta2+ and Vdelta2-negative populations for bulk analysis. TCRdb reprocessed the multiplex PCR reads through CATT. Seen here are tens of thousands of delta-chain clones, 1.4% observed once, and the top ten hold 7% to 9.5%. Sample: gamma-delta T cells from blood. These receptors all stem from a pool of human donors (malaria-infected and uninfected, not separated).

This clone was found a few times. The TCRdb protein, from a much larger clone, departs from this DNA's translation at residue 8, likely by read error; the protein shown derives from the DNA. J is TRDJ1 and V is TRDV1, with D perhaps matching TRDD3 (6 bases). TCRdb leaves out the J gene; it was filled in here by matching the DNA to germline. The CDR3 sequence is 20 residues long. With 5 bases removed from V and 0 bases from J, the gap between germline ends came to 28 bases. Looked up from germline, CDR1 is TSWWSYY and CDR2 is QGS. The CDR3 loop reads CALGSIFARTRYWDTDKLIF. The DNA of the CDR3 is TGTGCTCTTGGGTCAATCTTCGCCCGAACACGGTACTGGGACACCGATAAACTCATCTTT.

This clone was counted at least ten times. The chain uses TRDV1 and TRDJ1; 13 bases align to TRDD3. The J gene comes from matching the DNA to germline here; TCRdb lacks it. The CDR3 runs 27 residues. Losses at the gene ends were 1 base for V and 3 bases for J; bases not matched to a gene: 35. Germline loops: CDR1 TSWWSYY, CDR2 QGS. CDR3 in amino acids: CALGEPRSLPTVVLGDTLLRGSDKLIF. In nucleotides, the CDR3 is TGTGCTCTTGGGGAACCACGGAGCCTTCCTACGGTAGTACTGGGGGATACGCTCTTACGGGGGTCCGATAAACTCATCTTT.

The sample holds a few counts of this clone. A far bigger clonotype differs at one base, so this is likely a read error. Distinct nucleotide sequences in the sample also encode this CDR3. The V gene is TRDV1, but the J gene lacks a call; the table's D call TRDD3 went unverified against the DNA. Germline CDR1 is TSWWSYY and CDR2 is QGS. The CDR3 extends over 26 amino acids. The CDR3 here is CALGNNPPSYLIWGIRENGETDKLIF. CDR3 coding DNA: TGTGCTCTTGGGAACAACCCGCCTTCCTACCTAATCTGGGGGATACGCGAGAATGGGGAAACCGATAAACTCATCTTC.

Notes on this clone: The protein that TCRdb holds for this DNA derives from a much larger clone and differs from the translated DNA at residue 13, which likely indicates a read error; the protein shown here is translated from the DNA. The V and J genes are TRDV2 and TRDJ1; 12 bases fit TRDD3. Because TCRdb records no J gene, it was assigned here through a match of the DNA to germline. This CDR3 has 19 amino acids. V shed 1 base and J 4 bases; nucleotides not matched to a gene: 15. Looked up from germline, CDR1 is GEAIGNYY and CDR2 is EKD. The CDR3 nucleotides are TGTGCCTGTGACACACTCCGAGTACTGGGGGATACTCCTGGCGATAAACTCATCTTT. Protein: CACDTLRVLGDTPGDKLIF.